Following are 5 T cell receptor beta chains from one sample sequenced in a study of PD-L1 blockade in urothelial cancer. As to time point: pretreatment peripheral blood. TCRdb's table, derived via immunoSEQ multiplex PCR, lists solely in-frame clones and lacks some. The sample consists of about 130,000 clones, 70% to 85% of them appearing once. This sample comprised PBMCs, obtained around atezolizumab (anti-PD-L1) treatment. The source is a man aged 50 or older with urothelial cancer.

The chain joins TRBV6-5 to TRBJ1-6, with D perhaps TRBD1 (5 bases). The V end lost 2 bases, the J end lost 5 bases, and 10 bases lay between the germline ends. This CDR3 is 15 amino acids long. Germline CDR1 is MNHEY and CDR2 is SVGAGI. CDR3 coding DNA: TGTGCCAGCAGTTACGAGGCAGGGCATAATTCACCCCTCCACTTT. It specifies CASSYEAGHNSPLHF.

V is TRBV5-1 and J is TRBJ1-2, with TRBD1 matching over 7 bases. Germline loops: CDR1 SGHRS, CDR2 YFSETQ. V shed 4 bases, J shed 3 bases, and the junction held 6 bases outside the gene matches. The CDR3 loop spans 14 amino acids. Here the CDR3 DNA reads TGCGCCAGCAGCCCGGGGACAGCTGACTATGGCTACACCTTC. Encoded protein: CASSPGTADYGYTF.

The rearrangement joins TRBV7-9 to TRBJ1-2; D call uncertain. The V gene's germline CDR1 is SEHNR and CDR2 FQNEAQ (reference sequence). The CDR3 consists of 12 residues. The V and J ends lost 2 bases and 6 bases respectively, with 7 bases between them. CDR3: CASSLSSDGYTF. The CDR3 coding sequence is TGTGCCAGCAGCTTATCCAGTGATGGCTACACCTTC.

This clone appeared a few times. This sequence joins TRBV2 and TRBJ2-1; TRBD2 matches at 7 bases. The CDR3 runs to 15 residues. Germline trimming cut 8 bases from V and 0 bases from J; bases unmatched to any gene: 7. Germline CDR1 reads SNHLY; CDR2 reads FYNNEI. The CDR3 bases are TGTGCCAGCCCGGGGGGAGGTGGCTCCTACAATGAGCAGTTCTTC. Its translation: CASPGGGGSYNEQFF.

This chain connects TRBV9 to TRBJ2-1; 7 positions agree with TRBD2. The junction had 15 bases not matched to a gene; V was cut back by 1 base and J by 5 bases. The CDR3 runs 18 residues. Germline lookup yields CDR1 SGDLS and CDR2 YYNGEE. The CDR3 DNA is TGTGCCAGCAGCGTATTTCCCACTAGCCCAGCGGGGAACAATGAGCAGTTCTTC. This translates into CASSVFPTSPAGNNEQFF.